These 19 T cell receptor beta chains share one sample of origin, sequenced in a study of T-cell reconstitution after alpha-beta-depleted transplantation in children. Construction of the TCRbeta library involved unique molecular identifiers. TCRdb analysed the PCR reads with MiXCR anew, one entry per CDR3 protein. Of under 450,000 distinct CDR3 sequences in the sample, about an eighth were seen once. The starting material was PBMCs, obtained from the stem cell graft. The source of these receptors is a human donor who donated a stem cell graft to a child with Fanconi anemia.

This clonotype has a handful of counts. The CDR3 loop reads CASSSGPTGEQFF. In DNA, the CDR3 is TGTGCCAGCAGCTCGGGACCGACGGGGGAGCAGTTCTTC. This chain uses TRBV7-8 with TRBJ2-1, with D possibly called TRBD1 or TRBD2 (5 bases each). V was clipped by 4 bases and J by 10 bases, with 14 bases between them. This CDR3 has 13 amino acids. CDR1 and CDR2 from the germline V gene are SGHVS and FQNEAQ.

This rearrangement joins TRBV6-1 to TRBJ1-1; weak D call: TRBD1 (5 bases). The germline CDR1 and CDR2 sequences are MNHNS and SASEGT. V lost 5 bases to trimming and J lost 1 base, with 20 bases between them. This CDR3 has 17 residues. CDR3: CASSRQNRFFRNTEAFF. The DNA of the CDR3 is TGTGCCAGCAGTCGACAAAACAGGTTTTTTAGGAACACTGAAGCTTTCTTT.

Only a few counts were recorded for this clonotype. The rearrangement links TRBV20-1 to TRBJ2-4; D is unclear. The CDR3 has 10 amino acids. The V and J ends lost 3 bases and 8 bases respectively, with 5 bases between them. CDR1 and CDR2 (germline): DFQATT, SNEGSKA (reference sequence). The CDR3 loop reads CSASDHIQYF. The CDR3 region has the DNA TGCAGTGCTAGTGACCACATTCAGTACTTC.

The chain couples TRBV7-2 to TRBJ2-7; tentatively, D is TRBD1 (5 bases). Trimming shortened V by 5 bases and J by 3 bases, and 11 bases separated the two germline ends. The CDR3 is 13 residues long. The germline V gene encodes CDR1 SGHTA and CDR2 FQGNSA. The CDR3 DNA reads TGTGCCAGCAGCCCCCTAGACAGCTACGAGCAGTACTTC. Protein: CASSPLDSYEQYF.

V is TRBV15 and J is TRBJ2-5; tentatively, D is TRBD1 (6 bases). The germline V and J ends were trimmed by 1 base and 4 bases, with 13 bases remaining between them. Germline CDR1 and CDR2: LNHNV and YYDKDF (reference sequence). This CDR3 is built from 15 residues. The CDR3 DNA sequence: TGTGCCACCAGCAGAGTCAGACAGGCCGGAGAGACCCAGTACTTC. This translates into CATSRVRQAGETQYF.

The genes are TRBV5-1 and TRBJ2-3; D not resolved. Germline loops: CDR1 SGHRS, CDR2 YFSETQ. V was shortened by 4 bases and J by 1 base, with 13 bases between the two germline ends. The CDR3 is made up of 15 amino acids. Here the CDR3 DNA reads TGCGCCAGCAGCCGGACCCCTCCCGGCACAGATACGCAGTATTTT. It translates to CASSRTPPGTDTQYF.

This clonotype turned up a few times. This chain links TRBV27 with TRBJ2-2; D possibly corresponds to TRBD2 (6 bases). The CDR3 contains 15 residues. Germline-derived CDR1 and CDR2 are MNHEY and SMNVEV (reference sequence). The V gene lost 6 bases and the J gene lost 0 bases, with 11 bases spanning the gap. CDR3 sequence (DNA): TGTGCCAGCAGCCCTTGGGGGGCGAACACCGGGGAGCTGTTTTTT. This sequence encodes CASSPWGANTGELFF.

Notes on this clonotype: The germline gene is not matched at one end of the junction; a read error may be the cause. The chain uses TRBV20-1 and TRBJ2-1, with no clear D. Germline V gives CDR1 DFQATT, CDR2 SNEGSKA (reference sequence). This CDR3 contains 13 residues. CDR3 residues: CSVRQRLYDEQFF. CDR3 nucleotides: TGCAGTGTTAGACAACGCTTGTACGATGAGCAGTTCTTC.

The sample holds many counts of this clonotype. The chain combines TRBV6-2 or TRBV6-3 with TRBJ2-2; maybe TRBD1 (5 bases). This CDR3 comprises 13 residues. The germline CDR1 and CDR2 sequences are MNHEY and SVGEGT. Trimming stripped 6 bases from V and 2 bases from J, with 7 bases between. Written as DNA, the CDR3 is TGTGCCAGCAGGGACACAAACACCGGGGAGCTGTTTTTT. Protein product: CASRDTNTGELFF.

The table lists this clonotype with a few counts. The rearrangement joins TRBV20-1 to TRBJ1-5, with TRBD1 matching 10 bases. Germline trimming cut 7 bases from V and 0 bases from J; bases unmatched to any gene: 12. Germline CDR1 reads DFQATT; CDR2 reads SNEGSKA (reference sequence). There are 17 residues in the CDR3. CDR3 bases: TGCAGTGACCCCCGGGACAGGGGATCTCATAGCAATCAGCCCCAGCATTTT. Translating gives CSDPRDRGSHSNQPQHF.

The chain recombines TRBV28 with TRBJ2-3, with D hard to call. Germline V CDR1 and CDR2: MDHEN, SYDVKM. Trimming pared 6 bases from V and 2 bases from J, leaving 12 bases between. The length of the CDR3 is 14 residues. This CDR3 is CASRVHDSTDTQYF. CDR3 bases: TGTGCCAGCAGAGTACACGACTCCACAGATACGCAGTATTTT.

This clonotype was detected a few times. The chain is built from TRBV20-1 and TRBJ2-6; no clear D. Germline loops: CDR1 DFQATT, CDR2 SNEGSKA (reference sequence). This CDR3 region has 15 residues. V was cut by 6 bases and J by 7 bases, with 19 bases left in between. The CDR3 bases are TGCAGTGCCCCTGAGGACCGACAAGGAGCCAACGTCCTGACTTTC. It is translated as CSAPEDRQGANVLTF.

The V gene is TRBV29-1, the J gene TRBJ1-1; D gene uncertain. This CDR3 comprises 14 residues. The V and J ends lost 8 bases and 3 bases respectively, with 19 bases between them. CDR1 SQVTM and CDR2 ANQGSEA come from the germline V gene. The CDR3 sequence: CSSLLWKSDTEAFF. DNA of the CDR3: TGCAGCTCATTGCTTTGGAAGTCTGACACTGAAGCTTTCTTT.

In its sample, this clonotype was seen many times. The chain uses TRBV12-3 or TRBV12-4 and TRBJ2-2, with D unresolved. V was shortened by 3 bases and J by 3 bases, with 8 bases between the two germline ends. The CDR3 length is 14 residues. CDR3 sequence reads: CASSFGEDTGELFF. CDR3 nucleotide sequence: TGTGCCAGCAGTTTCGGAGAGGACACCGGGGAGCTGTTTTTT.

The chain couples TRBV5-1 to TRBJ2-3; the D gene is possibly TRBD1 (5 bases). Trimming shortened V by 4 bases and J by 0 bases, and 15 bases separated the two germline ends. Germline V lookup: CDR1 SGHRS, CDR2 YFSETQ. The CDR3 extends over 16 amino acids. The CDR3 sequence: CASSPSDSASTDTQYF. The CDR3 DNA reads TGCGCCAGCAGCCCGTCCGACAGTGCTAGCACAGATACGCAGTATTTT.

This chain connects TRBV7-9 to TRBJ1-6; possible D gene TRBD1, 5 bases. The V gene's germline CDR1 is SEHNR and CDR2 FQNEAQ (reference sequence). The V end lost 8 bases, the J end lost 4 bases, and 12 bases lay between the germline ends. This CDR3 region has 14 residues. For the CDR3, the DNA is TGTGCCAGCCTGGGGGGACTTTATAATTCACCCCTCCACTTT. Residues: CASLGGLYNSPLHF.

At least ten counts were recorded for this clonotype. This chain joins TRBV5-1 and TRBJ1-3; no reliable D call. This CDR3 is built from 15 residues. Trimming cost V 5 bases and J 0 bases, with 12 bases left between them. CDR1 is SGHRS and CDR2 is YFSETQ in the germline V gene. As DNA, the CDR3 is TGCGCCAGCAGGACTGAGCCCCACTCTGGAAACACCATATATTTT. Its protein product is CASRTEPHSGNTIYF. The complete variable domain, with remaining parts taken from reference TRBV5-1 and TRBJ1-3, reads KAGVTQTPRYLIKTRGQQVTLSCSPISGHRSVSWYQQTPGQGLQFLFEYFSETQRNKGNFPGRFSGRQFSNSRSEMNVSTLELGDSALYLCASRTEPHSGNTIYFGEGSWLTVV.

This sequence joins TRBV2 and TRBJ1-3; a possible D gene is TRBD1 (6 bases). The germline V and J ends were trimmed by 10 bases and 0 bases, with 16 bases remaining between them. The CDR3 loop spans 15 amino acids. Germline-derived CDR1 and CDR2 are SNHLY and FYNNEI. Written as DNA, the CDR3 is TGTGCCACCGAAGGGGGGTTGAGCTCTGGAAACACCATATATTTT. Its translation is CATEGGLSSGNTIYF.

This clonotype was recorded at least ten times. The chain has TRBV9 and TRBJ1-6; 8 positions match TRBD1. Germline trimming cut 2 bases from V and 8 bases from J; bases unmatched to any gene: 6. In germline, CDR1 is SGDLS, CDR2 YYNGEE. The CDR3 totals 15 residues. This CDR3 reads CASSVRGLQDSPLHF. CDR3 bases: TGTGCCAGCAGCGTCAGGGGGCTTCAGGATTCACCCCTCCACTTT.